The present TCR beta chain was sequenced within a study of regulatory T cells in long-lasting Graves disease. Study-level findings and limits: Not thyroid tissue but only peripheral blood was studied. Persistent Graves' patients showed less TCR diversity than newly diagnosed ones. Among persistent patients, a larger number of public clonotypes were shared (about 3,000) than among newly diagnosed patients (about 950). Favoring TRBV28, TRBJ1-2 and TRBJ2-5 was a feature seen in persistent disease.

As for time point: persistent/refractory GD, antithyroid drugs over 5 years with positive TRAb. RNA isolated from PBMCs was used to make the TCR library. Libraries of TCR beta came from iRepertoire HTBI primers plus Arm-PCR of CDR3 regions. A single record per CDR3 protein comes from TCRdb applying MiXCR to the multiplex PCR reads. The sample includes over 250,000 distinct CDR3 sequences, 20% to 25% of them seen just once. The CDR3 extends over 14 amino acids. V was clipped by 3 bases and J by 5 bases, with 14 bases between them. CDR1 LGHNA and CDR2 YSLEER come from the germline V gene. Comment on this clonotype: Its cognate antigen is unknown.

The source of this sequence is a female donor with Graves disease. The chain combines TRBV4-3 with TRBJ2-7; D is perhaps TRBD2 (6 bases). Sequences were derived from peripheral blood mononuclear cells (PBMCs), sampled when the disease was refractory, from a patient treated with antithyroid drugs. In DNA form, the CDR3 reads TGCGCCAGCAGCCAGACGACTAGTTCCCACGAGCAGTACTTC. Translation gives CASSQTTSSHEQYF.